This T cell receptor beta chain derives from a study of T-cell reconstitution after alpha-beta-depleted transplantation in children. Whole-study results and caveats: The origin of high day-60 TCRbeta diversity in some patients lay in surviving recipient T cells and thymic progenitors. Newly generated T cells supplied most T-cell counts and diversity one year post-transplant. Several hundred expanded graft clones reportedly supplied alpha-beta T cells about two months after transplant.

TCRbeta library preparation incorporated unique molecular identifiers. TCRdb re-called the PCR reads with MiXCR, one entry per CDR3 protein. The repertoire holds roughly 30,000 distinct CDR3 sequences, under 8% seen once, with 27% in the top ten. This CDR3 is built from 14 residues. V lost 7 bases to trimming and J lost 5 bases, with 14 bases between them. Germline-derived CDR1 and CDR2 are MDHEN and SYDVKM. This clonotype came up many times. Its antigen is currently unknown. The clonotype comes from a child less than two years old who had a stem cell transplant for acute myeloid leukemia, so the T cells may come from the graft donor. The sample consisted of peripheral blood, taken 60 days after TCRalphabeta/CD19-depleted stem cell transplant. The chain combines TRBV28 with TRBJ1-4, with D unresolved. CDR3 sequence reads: CASNGRYLNEKLFF. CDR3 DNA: TGTGCCAGCAACGGACGATACTTAAATGAAAAACTGTTTTTT.